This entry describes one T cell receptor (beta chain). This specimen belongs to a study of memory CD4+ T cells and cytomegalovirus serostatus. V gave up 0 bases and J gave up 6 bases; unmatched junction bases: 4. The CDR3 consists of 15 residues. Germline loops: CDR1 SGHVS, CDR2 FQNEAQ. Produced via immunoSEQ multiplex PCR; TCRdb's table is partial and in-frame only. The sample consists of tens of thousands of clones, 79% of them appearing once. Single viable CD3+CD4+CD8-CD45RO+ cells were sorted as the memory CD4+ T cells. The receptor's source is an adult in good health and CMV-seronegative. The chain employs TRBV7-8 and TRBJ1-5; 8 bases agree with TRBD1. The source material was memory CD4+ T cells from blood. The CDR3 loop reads CASSLATGEGQPQHF. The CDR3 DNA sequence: TGTGCCAGCAGCTTAGCGACAGGGGAAGGTCAGCCCCAGCATTTT.